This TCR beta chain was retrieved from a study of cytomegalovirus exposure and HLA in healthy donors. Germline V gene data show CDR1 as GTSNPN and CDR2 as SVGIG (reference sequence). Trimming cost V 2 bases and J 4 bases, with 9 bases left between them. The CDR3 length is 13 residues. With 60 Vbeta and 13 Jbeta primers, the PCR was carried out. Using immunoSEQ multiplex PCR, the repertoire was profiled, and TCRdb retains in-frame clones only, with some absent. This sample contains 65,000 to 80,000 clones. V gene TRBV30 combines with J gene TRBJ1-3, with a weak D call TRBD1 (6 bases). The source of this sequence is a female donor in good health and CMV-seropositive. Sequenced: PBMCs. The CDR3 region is CAWSFTGGNTIYF. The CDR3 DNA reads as TGTGCCTGGAGTTTTACAGGGGGAAACACCATATATTTT.